This T cell receptor beta chain was observed in a study of blood T cells in healthy people across ages. A J-beta primer mix and a sample-barcoded 5' primer were used in a second PCR of roughly 7 to 12 cycles. From the 5' RACE reads, TCRdb called clonotypes with MiXCR, one entry per CDR3 protein. This table has about 1.5 million distinct CDR3 sequences, 42% appearing once. The germline V gene has CDR1 DFQATT and CDR2 SNEGSKA (reference sequence). V shed 6 bases and J 6 bases; nucleotides not matched to a gene: 12. The CDR3 runs to 14 residues. This sequence was found in a woman younger than 30 in good health. The rearrangement joins TRBV20-1 to TRBJ1-1, with 8 bases aligning to TRBD1. What was sequenced was blood. In DNA, the CDR3 is TGCAGTGCCGCACCTGGGACAGGCGACTCTGAAGCTTTCTTT. Amino acids: CSAAPGTGDSEAFF.